Detailed here is one T cell receptor beta chain. This entry belongs to a study of cytomegalovirus exposure and HLA in healthy donors. The overall study: Of approximately 400 genotyped donors, more than 70% clustered with self-reported Caucasian donors.

CDR1 and CDR2 from the germline V gene are SGHTA and FQGNSA. V lost 4 bases and J lost 4, with 11 bases in between. The CDR3 runs 13 residues. The primer mix had 60 Vbeta and 13 Jbeta primers. TCRdb keeps only in-frame clones here, not all; method: immunoSEQ multiplex PCR. Of 150,000 to 180,000 clones listed, around 75% were seen once; the top ten hold around 7.2%. Input material: PBMCs. This TCR derives from a man aged 25 to 45 in good health and CMV-seropositive. The chain has TRBV7-2 and TRBJ2-7; D uncertain. CDR3 coding DNA: TGTGCCAGCAGCTCCCGTGGGCAGTACGAGCAGTACTTC. Encoded protein: CASSSRGQYEQYF.